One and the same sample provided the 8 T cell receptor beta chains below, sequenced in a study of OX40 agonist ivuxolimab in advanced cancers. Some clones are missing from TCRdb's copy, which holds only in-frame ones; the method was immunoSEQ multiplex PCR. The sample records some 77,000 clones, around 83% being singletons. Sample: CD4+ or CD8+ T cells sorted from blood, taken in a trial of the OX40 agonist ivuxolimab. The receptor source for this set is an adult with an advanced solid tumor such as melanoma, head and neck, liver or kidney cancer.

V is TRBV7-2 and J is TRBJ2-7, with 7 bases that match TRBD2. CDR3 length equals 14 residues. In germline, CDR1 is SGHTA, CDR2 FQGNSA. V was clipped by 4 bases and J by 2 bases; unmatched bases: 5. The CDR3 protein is CASSSSGATYEQYF. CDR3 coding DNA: TGTGCCAGCAGCTCTAGCGGTGCCACCTACGAGCAGTACTTC.

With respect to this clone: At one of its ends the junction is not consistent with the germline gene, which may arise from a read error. The CDR3 nucleotides are TGTGCCAGCAGATTAGCGCTAGATACGCAGTATTTT. Translation: CASRLALDTQYF. The J gene is TRBJ2-3, the V gene TRBV7-9; D may be TRBD2 (5 bases). This CDR3 has 12 amino acids. Looked up from germline, CDR1 is SEHNR and CDR2 is FQNEAQ (reference sequence).

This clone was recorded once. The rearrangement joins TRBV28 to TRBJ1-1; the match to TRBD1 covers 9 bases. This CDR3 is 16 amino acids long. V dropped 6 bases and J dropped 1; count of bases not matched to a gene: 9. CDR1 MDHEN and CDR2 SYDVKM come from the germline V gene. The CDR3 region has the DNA TGTGCCAGCAGAACCACAGGGGGCTCGAGGAACACTGAAGCTTTCTTT. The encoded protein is CASRTTGGSRNTEAFF.

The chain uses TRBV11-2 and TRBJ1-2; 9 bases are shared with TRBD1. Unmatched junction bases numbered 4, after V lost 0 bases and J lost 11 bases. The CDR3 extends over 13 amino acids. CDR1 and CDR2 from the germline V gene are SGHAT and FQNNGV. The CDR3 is CASSLEGTGSYTF. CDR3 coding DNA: TGTGCCAGCAGCTTAGAGGGGACAGGGAGTTACACCTTC.

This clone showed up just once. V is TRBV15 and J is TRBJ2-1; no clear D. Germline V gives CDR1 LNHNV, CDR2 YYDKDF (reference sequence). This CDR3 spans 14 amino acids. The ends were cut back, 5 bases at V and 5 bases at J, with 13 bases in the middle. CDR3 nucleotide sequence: TGTGCCACCAGCCGGGTGAACCAAAACAATGAGCAGTTCTTC. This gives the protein CATSRVNQNNEQFF.

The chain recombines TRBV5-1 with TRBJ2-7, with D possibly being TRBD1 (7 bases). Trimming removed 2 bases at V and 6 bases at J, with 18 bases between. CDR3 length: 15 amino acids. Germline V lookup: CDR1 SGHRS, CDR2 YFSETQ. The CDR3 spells CASSFIVQGGGEQYF. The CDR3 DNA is TGCGCCAGCAGCTTTATAGTCCAGGGGGGAGGCGAGCAGTACTTC.

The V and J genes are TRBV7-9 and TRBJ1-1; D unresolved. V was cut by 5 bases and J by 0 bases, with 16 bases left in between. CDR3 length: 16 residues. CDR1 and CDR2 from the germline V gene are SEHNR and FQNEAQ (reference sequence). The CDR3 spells CASSHPAAGLNTEAFF. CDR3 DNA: TGTGCCAGCAGCCATCCGGCGGCTGGACTGAACACTGAAGCTTTCTTT.

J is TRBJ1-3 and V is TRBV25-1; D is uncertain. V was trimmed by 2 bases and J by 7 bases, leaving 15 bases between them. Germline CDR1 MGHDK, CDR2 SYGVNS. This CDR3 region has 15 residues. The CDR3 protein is CASSERESELNTIYF. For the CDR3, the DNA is TGTGCCAGCAGTGAACGGGAGTCAGAATTGAACACCATATATTTT.